These 27 T cell receptor beta chains originate from one sample sequenced in a study of T-cell memory formation after mild COVID-19. TCRdb called the 5' RACE reads again in MiXCR, with one record for every CDR3 protein. Of 200,000 to 250,000 distinct CDR3 sequences listed, 9.5% are singletons. Specimen: PBMCs or a T cell subset sorted from them (not recorded which). These receptors were taken from a man in his late teens or twenties who had mild COVID-19 (a few samples of this study predate the infection). Cell type and time point are not known.

The sample holds many counts of this clonotype. The limits of the CDR3 on the DNA are not certain, so only TCRdb's listed CDR3 is given. The chain joins TRBV21-1 to TRBJ1-2; TRBD1 is the table's D call and was not checked against the DNA. TRBV21-1 is a recognized pseudogene. The CDR3 extends over 14 residues, inclusive of both ends. The CDR3 here is CASSKVGTGAGYTF.

The genes are TRBV24-1 and TRBJ2-2; D call uncertain. The CDR3 spans 12 residues. V was cut by 5 bases and J by 8 bases, with 8 bases left in between. Germline V CDR1 and CDR2: KGHDR, SFDVKD. The CDR3 DNA follows: TGTGCCACCAGTGGACCTGCGGGGGAGCTGTTTTTT. This gives the protein CATSGPAGELFF.

The chain uses TRBV4-2 and TRBJ1-5; D is possibly TRBD1 (6 bases). This CDR3 comprises 14 residues. Germline CDR1 reads LGHNA; CDR2 reads YNFKEQ. The V and J ends lost 5 bases and 6 bases respectively, with 14 bases between them. The CDR3 reads CASSYTGQVQPQHF. The CDR3 DNA reads as TGTGCCAGCAGCTACACAGGGCAGGTTCAGCCCCAGCATTTT.

This clonotype was seen at least ten times. This chain links TRBV10-3 with TRBJ2-5, with D uncertain. This CDR3 comprises 13 residues. The germline CDR1 and CDR2 sequences are ENHRY and SYGVKD. The V gene lost 1 base and the J gene lost 1 base, with 4 bases spanning the gap. DNA for the CDR3: TGTGCCATCAGTGAGTACGTCCAAGAGACCCAGTACTTC. Protein: CAISEYVQETQYF.

V usage is TRBV19 and J usage is TRBJ2-5, with 7 bases aligning to TRBD1. The CDR3 has 15 amino acids. V lost 4 bases to trimming and J lost 2 bases; unmatched junction nucleotides: 7. Germline CDR1 is LNHDA and CDR2 is SQIVND (reference sequence). The DNA for the CDR3 is TGTGCCAGTAGTACCCCGACAGGGTGGCAAGAGACCCAGTACTTC. Translating it yields CASSTPTGWQETQYF. Looking up the rest from reference TRBV19 and TRBJ2-5 gives the full variable domain: DGGITQSPKYLFRKEGQNVTLSCEQNLNHDAMYWYRQDPGQGLRLIYYSQIVNDFQKGDIAEGYSVSREKKESFPLTVTSAQKNPTAFYLCASSTPTGWQETQYFGPGTRLLVL.

This clonotype was detected a few times. V usage is TRBV9 and J usage is TRBJ2-7; D is possibly TRBD2 (6 bases). The CDR3 runs to 14 residues. V lost 0 bases, J lost 0 bases, and 7 bases lay in between. Germline V lookup: CDR1 SGDLS, CDR2 YYNGEE. CDR3 region: CASSVVGSSYEQYF. As DNA, the CDR3 is TGTGCCAGCAGCGTAGTCGGGAGCTCCTACGAGCAGTACTTC. Variable domain in full (rest from reference TRBV9 and TRBJ2-7): DSGVTQTPKHLITATGQRVTLRCSPRSGDLSVYWYQQSLDQGLQFLIQYYNGEERAKGNILERFSAQQFPDLHSELNLSSLELGDSALYFCASSVVGSSYEQYFGPGTRLTVT.

The chain recombines TRBV20-1 with TRBJ2-7, with 9 nucleotides matching TRBD1. This CDR3 has 14 amino acids. J was trimmed by 3 bases and V by 3 bases; bases with no gene match: 6. The V gene's germline CDR1 is DFQATT and CDR2 SNEGSKA (reference sequence). The CDR3 spells CSARVGTGRYEQYF. CDR3 nucleotides: TGCAGTGCTAGGGTCGGGACAGGGCGCTACGAGCAGTACTTC.

The chain links TRBV20-1 to TRBJ2-3, with 13 bases that match TRBD2. V was pared by 6 bases and J by 4 bases, with 7 bases of the junction left unmatched. This CDR3 comprises 15 residues. CDR1 and CDR2 from the germline V gene are DFQATT and SNEGSKA (reference sequence). DNA for the CDR3: TGCAGTGCAAGAAGACTAGCGGGGGGTGCAGATACGCAGTATTTT. It codes for CSARRLAGGADTQYF.

This clonotype was seen repeatedly, ten times or more. The chain couples TRBV12-3 or TRBV12-4 to TRBJ2-3, with D possibly TRBD2 on 5 matching bases. The CDR3 is 16 amino acids. V lost 6 bases, J lost 0 bases, and 16 bases lay in between. Written as DNA, the CDR3 is TGTGCCAGCAGGCCGGACTTCCAGCAAAGCACAGATACGCAGTATTTT. It is translated as CASRPDFQQSTDTQYF.

The table lists this clonotype with many counts. The chain is built from TRBV5-1 and TRBJ2-1; TRBD1 or TRBD2 may be the D gene (6 bases each). CDR3 length: 15 amino acids. Between the trimmed V and J ends, which lost 0 bases and 4 bases, there was a span of 11 bases. In germline, CDR1 is SGHRS, CDR2 YFSETQ. The CDR3 loop is CASSLEGGPYNEQFF. The CDR3 DNA reads as TGCGCCAGCAGCTTGGAAGGGGGGCCGTACAATGAGCAGTTCTTC. The variable domain in full, with the rest retrieved from reference TRBV5-1 and TRBJ2-1, is KAGVTQTPRYLIKTRGQQVTLSCSPISGHRSVSWYQQTPGQGLQFLFEYFSETQRNKGNFPGRFSGRQFSNSRSEMNVSTLELGDSALYLCASSLEGGPYNEQFFGPGTRLTVL.

V usage is TRBV6-1 and J usage is TRBJ2-3, with TRBD2 as a possible D gene (5 bases). Germline assignment: CDR1 MNHNS and CDR2 SASEGT. CDR3 length equals 16 residues. Trimming took 0 bases from V and 6 from J, leaving 16 bases between them. CDR3 amino acids: CASSEAIISSIDTQYF. Written as DNA, the CDR3 is TGTGCCAGCAGTGAAGCGATCATATCTAGCATTGATACGCAGTATTTT.

V and J are TRBV6-5 and TRBJ2-5, with 8 positions matching TRBD2. This CDR3 region has 16 residues. J gave up 3 bases and V 5 bases, and 11 bases lay outside the gene matches. In germline, CDR1 is MNHEY, CDR2 SVGAGI. The CDR3 loop reads CASSTPPGGGEETQYF. CDR3 DNA: TGTGCCAGCAGTACCCCCCCGGGGGGGGGCGAAGAGACCCAGTACTTC.

The CDR3 coding sequence is TGCAGTTTTGTCCGGAGGGAGAGGCAAGAGACCCAGTACTTC. Its translation is CSFVRRERQETQYF. The rearrangement uses TRBV20-1 and TRBJ2-5, with TRBD2 as a possible D gene (6 bases). The CDR3 has 14 residues. The V gene lost 8 bases and the J gene lost 2 bases, with 18 bases spanning the gap. Germline V gene sequence: CDR1 DFQATT, CDR2 SNEGSKA (reference sequence).

This chain links TRBV7-9 with TRBJ1-3; no definite D call. The CDR3 length is 15 residues. Germline V lookup: CDR1 SEHNR, CDR2 FQNEAQ (reference sequence). The V end was cut by 2 bases, the J end by 1 base, with 9 bases between. The CDR3 DNA reads as TGTGCCAGCAGCTTAATCTGGGCTTCTGGAAACACCATATATTTT. Its translation is CASSLIWASGNTIYF.

This CDR3 reads CASSKDPGNQPQHF. The CDR3 DNA reads as TGTGCCAGCAGCAAGGACCCGGGCAATCAGCCCCAGCATTTT. This chain links TRBV9 with TRBJ1-5; D is ambiguous. Between the trimmed V and J ends, which lost 4 bases and 2 bases, there was a span of 10 bases. This CDR3 region has 14 residues. Germline V gene sequence: CDR1 SGDLS, CDR2 YYNGEE.

CDR3 in amino acids: CASSPPSGNTIYF. CDR3 sequence (DNA): TGTGCCAGCAGCCCCCCCTCTGGAAACACCATATATTTT. The V and J genes are TRBV11-2 and TRBJ1-3, with unresolved D. Germline V gives CDR1 SGHAT, CDR2 FQNNGV. This CDR3 has 13 residues. V was pared by 5 bases and J by 0 bases, with 5 bases between.

This clonotype was detected ten times or more. J is TRBJ2-2 and V is TRBV7-9; D unclear. Looked up from germline, CDR1 is SEHNR and CDR2 is FQNEAQ (reference sequence). Trimming pared 6 bases from V and 0 bases from J, leaving 8 bases between. The CDR3 covers 14 residues. The CDR3 DNA reads TGTGCCAGCAGTTACGTTCCGAACACCGGGGAGCTGTTTTTT. Translating it yields CASSYVPNTGELFF.

In this sample, this clonotype turned up a few times. This chain links TRBV27 with TRBJ2-1; D might be TRBD1 (5 bases). In germline, CDR1 is MNHEY, CDR2 SMNVEV (reference sequence). The CDR3 is 16 residues long. Trimming pared 4 bases from V and 5 bases from J, leaving 18 bases between. CDR3 protein: CASSSPLRQRDNEQFF. CDR3 nucleotide sequence: TGTGCCAGCAGTTCGCCGCTCAGACAGAGAGACAATGAGCAGTTCTTC.

The chain has TRBV18 and TRBJ2-3; D unclear. Trimming pared 3 bases from V and 1 base from J, leaving 17 bases between. The germline V gene encodes CDR1 KGHSH and CDR2 LQKENI. The CDR3 consists of 17 residues. CDR3 protein: CASSPLFGLPRTDTQYF. CDR3 bases: TGTGCCAGCTCACCCCTCTTTGGGCTACCACGCACAGATACGCAGTATTTT.

This clonotype was observed many times. This chain connects TRBV6-5 to TRBJ2-4; the D gene is possibly TRBD2 (6 bases). CDR1 is MNHEY, CDR2 SVGAGI, per germline. The ends were cut back, 7 bases at V and 6 bases at J, with 19 bases in the middle. The CDR3 sequence is 15 residues long. CDR3 nucleotides: TGTGCCAGCAAGTCGGGGGAGGCAGGGACAAACATTCAGTACTTC. Translated: CASKSGEAGTNIQYF.

This chain uses TRBV5-5 with TRBJ2-2; D is unresolved. This CDR3 is 14 amino acids long. In germline, CDR1 is SGHKS, CDR2 YYEKEE (reference sequence). The V gene lost 2 bases and the J gene lost 2 bases, with 7 bases spanning the gap. The CDR3 protein is CASSFIPNTGELFF. The CDR3 nucleotides are TGTGCCAGCAGCTTCATTCCAAACACCGGGGAGCTGTTTTTT.

The chain couples TRBV12-3 or TRBV12-4 to TRBJ1-2; no firm D call. The CDR3 contains 12 residues. The V end lost 6 bases, the J end lost 9 bases, and 14 bases lay between the germline ends. The CDR3 sequence is CASRAAGPRYTF. CDR3 DNA: TGTGCCAGCAGGGCAGCCGGGCCCCGCTACACCTTC.

Only a few counts were recorded for this clonotype. The chain combines TRBV5-1 with TRBJ2-1; D unresolved. The CDR3 contains 14 residues. V lost 0 bases, J lost 3 bases, and 7 bases lay in between. Germline CDR1 and CDR2: SGHRS and YFSETQ. This chain's CDR3 is CASSLAADYNEQFF. The CDR3 DNA follows: TGCGCCAGCAGCTTGGCGGCTGACTACAATGAGCAGTTCTTC.

This clonotype was observed a handful of times. The chain has TRBV4-3 and TRBJ2-5; a possible D gene is TRBD2 (6 bases). The CDR3 is 16 residues long. CDR1 is LGHNA, CDR2 YSLEER, per germline. Trimming stripped 4 bases from V and 4 bases from J, with 19 bases between. The CDR3 coding sequence is TGCGCCAGCAGCCGTTATAGCGGCGGGCGGGGAGAGACCCAGTACTTC. Translated: CASSRYSGGRGETQYF.

The chain joins TRBV5-4 to TRBJ1-6; no clear D gene. Trimming took off 0 bases at V and 4 bases at J, with 11 bases between the two ends. CDR3 length equals 16 residues. The germline gives CDR1 SGHNT, CDR2 YYREEE (reference sequence). The CDR3 DNA sequence: TGTGCCAGCAGCTTGGGAGGGCGCCATTATAATTCACCCCTCCACTTT. As protein: CASSLGGRHYNSPLHF.

The chain recombines TRBV7-2 with TRBJ2-7, with 10 bases identical to TRBD2. J gave up 6 bases and V 4 bases, and 9 bases lay outside the gene matches. CDR1 and CDR2 from the germline V gene are SGHTA and FQGNSA. The CDR3 is 15 amino acids. CDR3 in DNA: TGTGCCAGCAGCTCGAGTCTAGCGGGGGAAACCGAGCAGTACTTC. Its translation: CASSSSLAGETEQYF. Drawing the rest from reference TRBV7-2 and TRBJ2-7, the complete variable domain is GAGVSQSPSNKVTEKGKDVELRCDPISGHTALYWYRQSLGQGLEFLIYFQGNSAPDKSGLPSDRFSAERTGGSVSTLTIQRTQQEDSAVYLCASSSSLAGETEQYFGPGTRLTVT.

The table lists this clonotype with a few counts. The rearrangement uses TRBV21-1 and TRBJ2-5; the table's D call, TRBD1, was not checked against the DNA. TRBV21-1 corresponds to a pseudogene. CDR3 length: 14 amino acids. The CDR3 reads CASSKGGREETQYF. The CDR3 DNA reads as TGTGCCAGCAGCAAAGGTGGCAGGGAGGAGACCCAGTACTTC.